This T cell receptor (beta chain) was identified in a study of cytomegalovirus exposure and HLA in healthy donors. The study's findings and limits: Sequencing likely caused a cluster of highly shared sequence variants. Cytomegalovirus status was reportedly diagnosed by the classifier with high sensitivity and specificity. As a later analysis showed, a missense DCLRE1C variant was linked to trimming of TCR beta V- and J-genes.

PCR involved 60 Vbeta and 13 Jbeta primers. Some clones are missing from TCRdb's copy, which holds only in-frame ones; the method was immunoSEQ multiplex PCR. The sample lists about 180,000 clones, 65% to 80% occurring once. As to this clone: Antigen unknown.

CDR3 length equals 15 residues. CDR1 is SGHRS and CDR2 is YFSETQ in the germline V gene. The ends lost 2 bases at V and 10 bases at J; junction bases unmatched: 8. This rearrangement joins TRBV5-1 to TRBJ2-4; 11 positions agree with TRBD1. This receptor was identified in a woman aged 25-40 years in good health and CMV-seropositive. Sequenced input: PBMCs. CDR3 in DNA: TGCGCCAGCAGCTTTAAGGGACAGGGGGACGGGATTCAGTACTTC. Translation: CASSFKGQGDGIQYF.